Sequencing of this T cell receptor (beta chain) was carried out in a study of OX40 agonist ivuxolimab in advanced cancers. The sample holds a few counts of this clone. The V gene's germline CDR1 is LNHDA and CDR2 SQIVND (reference sequence). The CDR3 totals 15 residues. The germline V and J ends were trimmed by 4 bases and 5 bases, with 18 bases remaining between them. Using immunoSEQ multiplex PCR, the repertoire was profiled, and TCRdb retains in-frame clones only, with some absent. This repertoire shows roughly 14,000 clones, around four fifths found once; its top ten account for about 30%. The sequences come from CD4+ or CD8+ T cells sorted from blood, collected in a trial of the OX40 agonist ivuxolimab. The source is an adult with an advanced solid tumor such as melanoma, head and neck, liver or kidney cancer. The chain recombines TRBV19 with TRBJ2-7; D is possibly TRBD1 (7 bases). The DNA of the CDR3 is TGTGCCAGTAGTAGGGGGGCAGGGGGTAAGAACGAGCAGTACTTC. Its protein is CASSRGAGGKNEQYF. Full variable domain (outside the CDR3, taken from reference TRBV19 and TRBJ2-7): DGGITQSPKYLFRKEGQNVTLSCEQNLNHDAMYWYRQDPGQGLRLIYYSQIVNDFQKGDIAEGYSVSREKKESFPLTVTSAQKNPTAFYLCASSRGAGGKNEQYFGPGTRLTVT.